The 17 T cell receptor beta chains given below trace back to one sample, sequenced in a study of long-term antiretroviral therapy in people with HIV. Runs used v3.0 of the immunoSEQ assay and were done at survey level. Profiled with immunoSEQ multiplex PCR; TCRdb holds only in-frame clones, not every one. The sample has fewer than 40,000 clones; roughly 79% are singletons. The sample here was unsorted PBMCs, taken 3.1 years after starting antiretroviral therapy. The origin of the receptors is a woman between 45 and 65 years old with HIV.

The chain combines TRBV7-2 with TRBJ1-2; 9 bases are shared with TRBD1. The CDR3 spans 15 residues. The junction had 7 bases not matched to a gene; V was cut back by 1 base and J by 7 bases. CDR1 is SGHTA, CDR2 FQGNSA, per germline. The CDR3 nucleotides read TGTGCCAGCAGCTTAGAGGCCTGGACAGGGGTTGGCTACACCTTC. It translates to CASSLEAWTGVGYTF.

The chain carries TRBV29-1 and TRBJ2-1, with 7 bases that match TRBD1. The CDR3 contains 12 residues. Looked up from germline, CDR1 is SQVTM and CDR2 is ANQGSEA. J gave up 2 bases and V 8 bases, and 3 bases lay outside the gene matches. The DNA for the CDR3 is TGCAGCCCTACAGGGGCCTACAATGAGCAGTTCTTC. The encoded protein is CSPTGAYNEQFF.

This chain connects TRBV7-9 to TRBJ2-3; D is perhaps TRBD2 (5 bases). CDR1 SEHNR and CDR2 FQNEAQ come from the germline V gene (reference sequence). Trimming removed 3 bases at V and 2 bases at J, with 18 bases between. This CDR3 spans 17 amino acids. CDR3 amino acids: CASSFDAADYLTDTQYF. CDR3 nucleotide sequence: TGTGCCAGCAGCTTCGATGCGGCTGACTACCTCACAGATACGCAGTATTTT. The full variable domain, completed using reference TRBV7-9 and TRBJ2-3, is DTGVSQNPRHKITKRGQNVTFRCDPISEHNRLYWYRQTLGQGPEFLTYFQNEAQLEKSRLLSDRFSAERPKGSFSTLEIQRTEQGDSAMYLCASSFDAADYLTDTQYFGPGTRLTVL.

This clone appeared a single time. This sequence joins TRBV28 and TRBJ2-4, with D perhaps matching TRBD1 (7 bases). Germline CDR1 and CDR2: MDHEN and SYDVKM. Trimming left V 2 bases short and J 6 bases short, with 11 bases between. CDR3 length: 14 amino acids. The chain's CDR3 is CASSLGQGGNIQYF. The DNA for the CDR3 is TGTGCCAGCAGTTTAGGGCAGGGGGGAAACATTCAGTACTTC.

This clone was seen a few times. The rearrangement joins TRBV2 to TRBJ2-2; 7 bases fit TRBD2. Germline CDR1 and CDR2: SNHLY and FYNNEI. This CDR3 contains 14 residues. Losses at the gene ends were 6 bases for V and 4 bases for J; bases not matched to a gene: 5. CDR3 bases: TGTGCCAGCAGCGGACTAGTGGGCACCGGGGAGCTGTTTTTT. Its protein product is CASSGLVGTGELFF.

This chain connects TRBV21-1 to TRBJ1-6. TRBV21-1 is flagged as a pseudogene. CDR3 size: 18 residues. The CDR3, as DNA: TGTGCCAGCAGCAAACCGGGGTCCTCGAGCTCCTATAATTCACCCCTCCACTTT. This translates into CASSKPGSSSSYNSPLHF.

This chain uses TRBV27 with TRBJ1-5, with a weak D call TRBD1 (5 bases). CDR3 size: 12 residues. CDR1 MNHEY and CDR2 SMNVEV come from the germline V gene (reference sequence). Deletions cut 3 bases from V and 9 bases from J, with 9 bases between. CDR3 amino acids: CASSFVGAPQHF. In DNA, the CDR3 is TGTGCCAGCAGTTTTGTTGGGGCGCCCCAGCATTTT.

CDR3 residues: CASSTRQGRYQPQHF. In DNA form, the CDR3 reads TGTGCCAGTAGTACAAGACAGGGAAGGTATCAGCCCCAGCATTTT. This rearrangement joins TRBV19 to TRBJ1-5; 7 bases line up with TRBD1. This CDR3 has 15 residues. Germline V gene lookup returns CDR1 LNHDA and CDR2 SQIVND (reference sequence). V was clipped by 4 bases and J by 5 bases; unmatched bases: 8.

This clone was observed a few times. This chain joins TRBV28 and TRBJ2-2, with a tentative D call TRBD1 (6 bases). The CDR3 totals 16 residues. V dropped 8 bases and J dropped 5 bases, with 21 bases sitting between them. From germline, CDR1 is MDHEN and CDR2 SYDVKM. CDR3 DNA: TGTGCCAGCCTCTTTGTGGGGCAGGGGATTACCGGGGAGCTGTTTTTT. It is translated as CASLFVGQGITGELFF.

This clone rates as medium-sized. V is TRBV25-1 and J is TRBJ1-2; TRBD1 might be the D (6 bases). This CDR3 comprises 14 residues. V lost 6 bases to trimming and J lost 2 bases, with 13 bases between them. CDR1 is MGHDK and CDR2 is SYGVNS in the germline V gene. CDR3 in amino acids: CASSKSGVNYGYTF. The CDR3 nucleotides are TGTGCCAGCAGCAAGTCAGGGGTAAACTATGGCTACACCTTC.

This clone was seen more than once but under ten times. The rearrangement links TRBV2 to TRBJ1-5; unclear D gene. The V gene lost 7 bases and the J gene lost 0 bases, with 10 bases spanning the gap. Germline CDR1 is SNHLY and CDR2 is FYNNEI. This CDR3 is built from 14 residues. CDR3 nucleotide sequence: TGTGCCAGCAACAGTCTTTATAGCAATCAGCCCCAGCATTTT. Translating it yields CASNSLYSNQPQHF.

V usage is TRBV5-6 and J usage is TRBJ2-2; 11 nucleotides agree with TRBD2. The CDR3 extends over 17 amino acids. Per germline, CDR1 SGHDT and CDR2 YYEEEE. V was clipped by 2 bases and J by 1 base; unmatched bases: 4. The CDR3 sequence: CASSFLTSGVNTGELFF. CDR3 DNA: TGTGCCAGCAGCTTCCTGACTAGCGGGGTGAACACCGGGGAGCTGTTTTTT.

V gene TRBV4-1 combines with J gene TRBJ1-3; no definite D call. The V gene's germline CDR1 is MGHRA and CDR2 YSYEKL. Trimming pared 3 bases from V and 2 bases from J, leaving 17 bases between. This CDR3 region has 17 residues. CDR3 residues: CASSQYDPTKPGNTIYF. Written as DNA, the CDR3 is TGCGCCAGCAGCCAGTACGACCCTACAAAGCCTGGAAACACCATATATTTT.

The genes are TRBV29-1 and TRBJ2-1; D unclear. The CDR3 is 11 residues long. V shed 1 base and J shed 6 bases, with 4 bases lying between them. CDR1 is SQVTM, CDR2 ANQGSEA, per germline. In DNA form, the CDR3 reads TGCAGCGTTGAAGTCCCCAATGAGCAGTTCTTC. Translating gives CSVEVPNEQFF.

V usage is TRBV4-1 and J usage is TRBJ1-5; tentative D call: TRBD1 (5 bases). Per the germline V gene, CDR1 is MGHRA and CDR2 is YSYEKL. The CDR3 is made up of 15 amino acids. V gave up 0 bases and J gave up 6 bases, with 12 bases separating them. CDR3 nucleotides: TGCGCCAGCAGCCAAGATCCGGGGGTTAGTCAGCCCCAGCATTTT. Translating gives CASSQDPGVSQPQHF.

This clone was seen only once. The rearrangement uses TRBV6-5 and TRBJ1-2; D call uncertain. V gave up 0 bases and J gave up 8 bases, with 16 bases separating them. The CDR3 spans 15 residues. Germline V CDR1 and CDR2: MNHEY, SVGAGI. CDR3 nucleotides: TGTGCCAGCAGTTACTCGGTCGGTTCCCCTCAAGGCTACACCTTC. This translates into CASSYSVGSPQGYTF.

This clone was found a few times. The chain employs TRBV6-1 and TRBJ2-3, with a weak D call TRBD1 (8 bases). The ends were cut back, 9 bases at V and 3 bases at J, with 16 bases in the middle. This CDR3 is 14 amino acids long. Germline lookup yields CDR1 MNHNS and CDR2 SASEGT. For the CDR3, the DNA is TGTGCCAGTCGAGACAGGGGAGGGACAGATACGCAGTATTTT. This gives the protein CASRDRGGTDTQYF.